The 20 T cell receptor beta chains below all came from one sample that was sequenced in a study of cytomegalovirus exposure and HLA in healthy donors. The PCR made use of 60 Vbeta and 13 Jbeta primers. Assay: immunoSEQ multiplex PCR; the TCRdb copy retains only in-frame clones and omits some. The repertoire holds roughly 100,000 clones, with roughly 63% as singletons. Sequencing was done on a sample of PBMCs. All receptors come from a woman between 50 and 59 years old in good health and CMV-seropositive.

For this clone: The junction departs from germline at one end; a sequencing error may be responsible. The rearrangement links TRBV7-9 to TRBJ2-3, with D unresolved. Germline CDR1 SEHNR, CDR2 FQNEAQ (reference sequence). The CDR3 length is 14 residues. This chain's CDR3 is CSSSLGGSTDTQYF. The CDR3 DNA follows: TGTTCCAGCAGCTTAGGTGGCAGCACAGATACGCAGTATTTT. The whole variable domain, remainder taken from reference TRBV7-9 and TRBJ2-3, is DTGVSQNPRHKITKRGQNVTFRCDPISEHNRLYWYRQTLGQGPEFLTYFQNEAQLEKSRLLSDRFSAERPKGSFSTLEIQRTEQGDSAMYLCSSSLGGSTDTQYFGPGTRLTVL.

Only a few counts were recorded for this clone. CDR3 region: CASSGHTRGYGYTF. The CDR3 DNA reads as TGTGCCAGCAGTGGGCATACCCGGGGCTATGGCTACACCTTC. The V gene is TRBV28, the J gene TRBJ1-2; D is unclear. CDR1 is MDHEN, CDR2 SYDVKM, per germline. CDR3 length: 14 amino acids. V was shortened by 5 bases and J by 4 bases, with 14 bases between the two germline ends.

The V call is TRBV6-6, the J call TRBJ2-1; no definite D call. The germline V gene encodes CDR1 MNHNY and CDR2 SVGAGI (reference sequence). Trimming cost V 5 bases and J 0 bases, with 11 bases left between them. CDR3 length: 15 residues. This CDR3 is CASSPDSYSYNEQFF. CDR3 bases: TGTGCCAGCAGTCCTGACTCTTACTCCTACAATGAGCAGTTCTTC.

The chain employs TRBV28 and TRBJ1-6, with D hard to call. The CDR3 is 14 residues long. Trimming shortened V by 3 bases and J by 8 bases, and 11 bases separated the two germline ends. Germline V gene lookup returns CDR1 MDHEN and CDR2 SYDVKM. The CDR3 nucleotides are TGTGCCAGCAGTTTTCCGGGGAATGATTCACCCCTCCACTTT. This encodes CASSFPGNDSPLHF.

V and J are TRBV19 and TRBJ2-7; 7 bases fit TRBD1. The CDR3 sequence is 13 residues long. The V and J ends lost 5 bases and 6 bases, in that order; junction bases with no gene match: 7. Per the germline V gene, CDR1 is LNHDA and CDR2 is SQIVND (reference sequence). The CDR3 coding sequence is TGTGCCAGTAGTGTGACAGGGACGGGCGAGCAGTACTTC. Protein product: CASSVTGTGEQYF.

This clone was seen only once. This chain's CDR3 is CASSGAGGATGELFF. In DNA form, the CDR3 reads TGTGCCAGCAGTGGGGCGGGGGGGGCCACCGGGGAGCTGTTTTTT. The chain carries TRBV28 and TRBJ2-2, with TRBD2 identical over 9 bases. V lost 5 bases, J lost 4 bases, and 5 bases stayed unmatched. The CDR3 has 15 amino acids. The germline CDR1 and CDR2 sequences are MDHEN and SYDVKM.

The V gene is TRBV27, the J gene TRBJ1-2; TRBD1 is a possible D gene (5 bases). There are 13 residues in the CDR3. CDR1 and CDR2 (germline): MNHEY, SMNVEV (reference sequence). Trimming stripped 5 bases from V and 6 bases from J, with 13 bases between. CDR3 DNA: TGTGCCAGCAGTCTCAGGGAATTCCATGGCTACACCTTC. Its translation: CASSLREFHGYTF.

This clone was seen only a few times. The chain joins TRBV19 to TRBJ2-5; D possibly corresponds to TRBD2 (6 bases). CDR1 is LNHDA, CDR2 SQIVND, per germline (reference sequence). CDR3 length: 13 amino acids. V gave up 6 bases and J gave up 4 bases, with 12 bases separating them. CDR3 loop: CASSGGVGETQYF. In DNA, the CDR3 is TGTGCCAGTAGCGGAGGGGTCGGAGAGACCCAGTACTTC.

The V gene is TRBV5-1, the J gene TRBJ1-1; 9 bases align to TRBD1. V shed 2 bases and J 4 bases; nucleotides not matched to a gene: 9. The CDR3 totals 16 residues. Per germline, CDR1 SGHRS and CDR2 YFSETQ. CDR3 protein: CASSLSGTGRSTEAFF. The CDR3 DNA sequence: TGCGCCAGCAGCTTATCCGGGACAGGGCGTTCCACTGAAGCTTTCTTT.

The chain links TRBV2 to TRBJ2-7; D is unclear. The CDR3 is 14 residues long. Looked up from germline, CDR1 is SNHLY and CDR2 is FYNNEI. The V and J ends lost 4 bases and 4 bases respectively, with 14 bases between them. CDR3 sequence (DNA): TGTGCCAGCAGTGGGCCTCCCGAAACGTACGAGCAGTACTTC. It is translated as CASSGPPETYEQYF.

This CDR3 reads CASSSEPPILTDTQYF. The CDR3 DNA reads as TGTGCCAGCAGCAGTGAGCCACCAATTCTCACAGATACGCAGTATTTT. The chain recombines TRBV11-2 with TRBJ2-3; D is ambiguous. The CDR3 is made up of 16 amino acids. Germline V gene lookup returns CDR1 SGHAT and CDR2 FQNNGV. Trimming pared 5 bases from V and 2 bases from J, leaving 17 bases between.

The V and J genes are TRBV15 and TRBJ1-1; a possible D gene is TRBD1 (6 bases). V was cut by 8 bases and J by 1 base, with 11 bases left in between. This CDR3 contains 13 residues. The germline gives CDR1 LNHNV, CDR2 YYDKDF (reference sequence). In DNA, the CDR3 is TGTGCCACCGTGGGACACCAGAACACTGAAGCTTTCTTT. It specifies CATVGHQNTEAFF.

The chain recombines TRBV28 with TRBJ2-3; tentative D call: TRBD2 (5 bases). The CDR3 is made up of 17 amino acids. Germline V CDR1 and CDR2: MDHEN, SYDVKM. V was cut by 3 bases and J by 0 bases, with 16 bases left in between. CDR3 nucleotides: TGTGCCAGCAGTTTGGTCGCAGCGGTAACTAGCACAGATACGCAGTATTTT. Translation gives CASSLVAAVTSTDTQYF.

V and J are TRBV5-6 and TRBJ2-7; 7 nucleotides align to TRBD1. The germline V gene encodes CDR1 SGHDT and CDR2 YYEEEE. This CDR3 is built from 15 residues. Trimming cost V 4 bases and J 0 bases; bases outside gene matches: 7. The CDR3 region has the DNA TGTGCCAGCAGCACCCGGGACAGAGTCTCCTACGAGCAGTACTTC. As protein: CASSTRDRVSYEQYF.

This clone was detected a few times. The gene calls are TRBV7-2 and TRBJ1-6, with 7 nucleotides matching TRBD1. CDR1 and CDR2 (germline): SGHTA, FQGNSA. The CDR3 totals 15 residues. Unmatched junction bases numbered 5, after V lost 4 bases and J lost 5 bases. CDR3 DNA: TGTGCCAGCAGCTCGACAGGGTGGGATAATTCACCCCTCCACTTT. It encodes CASSSTGWDNSPLHF. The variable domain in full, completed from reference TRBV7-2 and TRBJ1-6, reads GAGVSQSPSNKVTEKGKDVELRCDPISGHTALYWYRQSLGQGLEFLIYFQGNSAPDKSGLPSDRFSAERTGGSVSTLTIQRTQQEDSAVYLCASSSTGWDNSPLHFGNGTRLTVT.

In DNA, the CDR3 is TGTGCCAGCAGCCTTTACAGGGGGTTCTACGAGCAGTACTTC. Its protein product is CASSLYRGFYEQYF. The chain joins TRBV28 to TRBJ2-7, with TRBD1 matching over 8 bases. The CDR3 runs to 14 residues. In germline, CDR1 is MDHEN, CDR2 SYDVKM. V lost 6 bases, J lost 3 bases, and 7 bases stayed unmatched. The full variable domain, rest sourced from reference TRBV28 and TRBJ2-7, is DVKVTQSSRYLVKRTGEKVFLECVQDMDHENMFWYRQDPGLGLRLIYFSYDVKMKEKGDIPEGYSVSREKKERFSLILESASTNQTSMYLCASSLYRGFYEQYFGPGTRLTVT.

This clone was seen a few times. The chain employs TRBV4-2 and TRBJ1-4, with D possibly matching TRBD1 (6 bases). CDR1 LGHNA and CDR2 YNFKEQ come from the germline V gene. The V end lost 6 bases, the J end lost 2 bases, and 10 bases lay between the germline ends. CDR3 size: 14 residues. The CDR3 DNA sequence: TGTGCCAGCAGTCCCACAGGGACTAATGAAAAACTGTTTTTT. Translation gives CASSPTGTNEKLFF.

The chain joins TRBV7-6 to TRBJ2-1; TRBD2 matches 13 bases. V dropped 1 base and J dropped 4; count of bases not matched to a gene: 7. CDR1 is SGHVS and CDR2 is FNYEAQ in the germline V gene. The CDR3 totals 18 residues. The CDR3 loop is CASSLVSGTSGKYNEQFF. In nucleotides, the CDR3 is TGTGCCAGCAGCTTAGTATCCGGGACTAGCGGGAAATACAATGAGCAGTTCTTC.

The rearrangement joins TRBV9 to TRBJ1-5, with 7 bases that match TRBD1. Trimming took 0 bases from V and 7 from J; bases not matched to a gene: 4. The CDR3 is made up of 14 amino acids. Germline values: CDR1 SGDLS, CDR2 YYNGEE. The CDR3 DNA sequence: TGTGCCAGCAGCGTAGGGCAGGGGGACCAGCCCCAGCATTTT. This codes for CASSVGQGDQPQHF.

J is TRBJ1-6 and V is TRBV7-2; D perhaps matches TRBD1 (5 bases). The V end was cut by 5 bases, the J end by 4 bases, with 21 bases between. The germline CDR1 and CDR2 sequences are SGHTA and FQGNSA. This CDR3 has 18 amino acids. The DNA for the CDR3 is TGTGCCAGCAGCCCGGCAGGGTGGGCTCCGGAATATAATTCACCCCTCCACTTT. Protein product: CASSPAGWAPEYNSPLHF.